These 9 T cell receptor beta chains share one sample of origin, sequenced in a study of T cells in Graves' hyperthyroidism and ophthalmopathy. Amplification of TCR beta CDR3 regions used RNA as the template. The TCR CDR3 was amplified in a first-round RT-PCR using the HTBI primer set. MiXCR, run by TCRdb on the multiplex PCR reads, gives a single entry per CDR3 protein. The sample has approximately 600,000 distinct CDR3 sequences, about 17% seen once. Sequencing was done on a sample of blood. The receptors derive from a woman aged 25-40 years with Graves' hyperthyroidism.

Turning to this clonotype: This clone may be a read error of a much larger clone one base away. Here the CDR3 omits its conserved ending phenylalanine or tryptophan, so a read error is the likely source. The rearrangement uses TRBV2 and TRBJ2-1; TRBD2 agrees at 10 bases. The CDR3 loop spans 14 amino acids. The germline gives CDR1 SNHLY, CDR2 FYNNEI. V lost 6 bases and J lost 6; bases outside the gene matches: 5. For the CDR3, the DNA is TGTGCCAGCAGACCGGGACTAGCGTTCAATGAGCAGTTCTCC. It codes for CASRPGLAFNEQFS.

The table lists this clonotype with many counts. The DNA for the CDR3 is TGTGCCAGCAGCTCGACCTTCTCTAGCACAGATACGCAGTATTTT. This translates into CASSSTFSSTDTQYF. This chain uses TRBV7-2 with TRBJ2-3; D is unresolved. This CDR3 is built from 15 residues. Trimming took off 4 bases at V and 0 bases at J, with 11 bases between the two ends. Germline CDR1 is SGHTA and CDR2 is FQGNSA.

This clonotype appeared many times. The chain combines TRBV28 with TRBJ2-3; TRBD2 might be the D (5 bases). The CDR3 length is 15 residues. Germline-derived CDR1 and CDR2 are MDHEN and SYDVKM. Trimming shortened V by 3 bases and J by 2 bases, and 12 bases separated the two germline ends. CDR3: CASSFLRGITDTQYF. The CDR3 coding sequence is TGTGCCAGCAGTTTTCTCCGGGGTATCACAGATACGCAGTATTTT.

The CDR3 region is CASRGWGRTGTDTQYF. The CDR3 DNA reads TGTGCCAGTAGGGGTTGGGGTCGCACCGGCACAGATACGCAGTATTTT. The chain links TRBV19 to TRBJ2-3; D unclear. Trimming stripped 6 bases from V and 1 base from J, with 17 bases between. Looked up from germline, CDR1 is LNHDA and CDR2 is SQIVND (reference sequence). This CDR3 region has 16 residues.

This clonotype was picked up many times. V gene TRBV24-1 combines with J gene TRBJ1-2, with D uncertain. The V end was cut by 5 bases, the J end by 4 bases, with 10 bases between. CDR3 size: 13 residues. Germline assignment: CDR1 KGHDR and CDR2 SFDVKD. In DNA form, the CDR3 reads TGTGCCACCAGTGTGTCTGGCCCCTATGGCTACACCTTC. Protein product: CATSVSGPYGYTF.

As for this clonotype: Germline and junction disagree at one end, which may indicate a read error. The rearrangement links TRBV19 to TRBJ2-1; 9 nucleotides match TRBD2. Germline CDR1 and CDR2: LNHDA and SQIVND (reference sequence). This CDR3 region has 15 residues. The CDR3 bases are TGTGCCAGTAGTATAGGTAGCGGGGGTTACAGTGAGCAGTTCTTC. Translation gives CASSIGSGGYSEQFF.

This clonotype was picked up one time. This chain links TRBV6-2 or TRBV6-3 with TRBJ2-4, with D possibly being TRBD1 or TRBD2 (6 bases each). The CDR3 sequence is 20 residues long. Trimming removed 0 bases at V and 0 bases at J, with 21 bases between. The germline CDR1 and CDR2 sequences are MNHEY and SVGEGT. The CDR3: CASSYSLQGRTTLAKNIQYF. For the CDR3, the DNA is TGTGCCAGCAGTTACTCCCTACAGGGTAGGACTACGCTAGCCAAAAACATTCAGTACTTC.

There are many counts of this clonotype. This chain connects TRBV20-1 to TRBJ2-7; 8 bases line up with TRBD2. The germline gives CDR1 DFQATT, CDR2 SNEGSKA (reference sequence). The CDR3 consists of 14 residues. CDR3 sequence: CTLGGGLAAYEQYF. The CDR3 DNA reads TGCACTCTGGGAGGAGGACTAGCAGCCTACGAGCAGTACTTC.

The gene calls are TRBV6-2 or TRBV6-3 and TRBJ2-3, with a weak D call TRBD2 (5 bases). Germline CDR1 is MNHEY and CDR2 is SVGEGT. V dropped 6 bases and J dropped 4 bases, with 11 bases sitting between them. The CDR3 loop spans 13 amino acids. This CDR3 reads CASRPSRADTQYF. CDR3 DNA: TGTGCCAGCAGACCTAGCCGGGCAGATACGCAGTATTTT.